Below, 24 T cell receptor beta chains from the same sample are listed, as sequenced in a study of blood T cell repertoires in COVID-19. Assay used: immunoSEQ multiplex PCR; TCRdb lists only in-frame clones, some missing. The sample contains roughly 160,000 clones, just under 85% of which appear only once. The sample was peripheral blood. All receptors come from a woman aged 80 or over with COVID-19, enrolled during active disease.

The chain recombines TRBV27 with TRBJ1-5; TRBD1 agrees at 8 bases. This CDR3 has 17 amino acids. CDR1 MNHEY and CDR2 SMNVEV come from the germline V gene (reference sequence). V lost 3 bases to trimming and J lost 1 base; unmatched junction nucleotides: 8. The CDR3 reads CASSFSGGKMSNQPQHF. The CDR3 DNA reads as TGTGCCAGCAGTTTTTCAGGGGGCAAAATGAGCAATCAGCCCCAGCATTTT.

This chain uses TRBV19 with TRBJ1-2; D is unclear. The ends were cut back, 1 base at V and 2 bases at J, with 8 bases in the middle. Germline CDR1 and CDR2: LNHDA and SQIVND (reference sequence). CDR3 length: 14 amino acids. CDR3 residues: CASSIVTPNYGYTF. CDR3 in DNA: TGTGCCAGTAGTATAGTGACTCCGAACTATGGCTACACCTTC.

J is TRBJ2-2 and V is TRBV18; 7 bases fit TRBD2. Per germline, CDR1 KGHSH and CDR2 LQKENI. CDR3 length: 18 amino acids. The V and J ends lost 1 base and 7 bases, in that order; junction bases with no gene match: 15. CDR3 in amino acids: CASSPRVRSGALFGELFF. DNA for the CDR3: TGTGCCAGCTCACCACGGGTTCGGAGCGGGGCCCTTTTCGGGGAGCTGTTTTTT.

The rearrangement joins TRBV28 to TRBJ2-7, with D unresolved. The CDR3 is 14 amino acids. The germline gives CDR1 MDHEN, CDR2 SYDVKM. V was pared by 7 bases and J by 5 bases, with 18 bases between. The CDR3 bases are TGTGCCAGCACCGCCCCACTACGTGATGACGAGCAGTACTTC. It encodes CASTAPLRDDEQYF.

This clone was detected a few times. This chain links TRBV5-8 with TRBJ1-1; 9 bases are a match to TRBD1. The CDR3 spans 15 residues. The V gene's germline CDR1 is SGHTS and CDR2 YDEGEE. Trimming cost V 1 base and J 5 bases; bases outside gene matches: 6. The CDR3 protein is CASSLSWTGATEAFF. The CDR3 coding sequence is TGTGCCAGCAGCTTGAGTTGGACAGGGGCTACTGAAGCTTTCTTT.

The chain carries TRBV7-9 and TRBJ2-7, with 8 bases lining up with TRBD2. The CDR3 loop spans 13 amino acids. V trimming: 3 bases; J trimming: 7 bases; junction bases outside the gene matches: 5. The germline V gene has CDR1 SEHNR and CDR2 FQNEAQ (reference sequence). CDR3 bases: TGTGCCAGCAGCTTCGTGCGGGAGGTGGAGCAGTACTTC. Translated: CASSFVREVEQYF. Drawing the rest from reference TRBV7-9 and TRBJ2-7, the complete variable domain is DTGVSQNPRHKITKRGQNVTFRCDPISEHNRLYWYRQTLGQGPEFLTYFQNEAQLEKSRLLSDRFSAERPKGSFSTLEIQRTEQGDSAMYLCASSFVREVEQYFGPGTRLTVT.

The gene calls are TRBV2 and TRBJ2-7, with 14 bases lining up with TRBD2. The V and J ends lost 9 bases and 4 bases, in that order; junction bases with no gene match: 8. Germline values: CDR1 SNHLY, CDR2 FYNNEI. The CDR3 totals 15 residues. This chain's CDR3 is CARGTSGGDDYEQYF. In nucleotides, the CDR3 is TGTGCCAGGGGGACTAGCGGGGGAGACGATTACGAGCAGTACTTC.

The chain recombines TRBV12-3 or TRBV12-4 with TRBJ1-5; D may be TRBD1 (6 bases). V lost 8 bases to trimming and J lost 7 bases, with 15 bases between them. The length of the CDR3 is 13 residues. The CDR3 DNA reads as TGTGCCAGCGGTTGGGCAACAGGGCAGCCCCAGCATTTT. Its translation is CASGWATGQPQHF.

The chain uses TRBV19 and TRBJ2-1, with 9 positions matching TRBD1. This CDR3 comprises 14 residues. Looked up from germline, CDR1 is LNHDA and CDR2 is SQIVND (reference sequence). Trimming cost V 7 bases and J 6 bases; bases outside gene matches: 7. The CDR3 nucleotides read TGTGCCAGTACCTTCCCGGGACAGGGCAATGAGCAGTTCTTC. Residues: CASTFPGQGNEQFF. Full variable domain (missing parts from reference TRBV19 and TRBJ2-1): DGGITQSPKYLFRKEGQNVTLSCEQNLNHDAMYWYRQDPGQGLRLIYYSQIVNDFQKGDIAEGYSVSREKKESFPLTVTSAQKNPTAFYLCASTFPGQGNEQFFGPGTRLTVL.

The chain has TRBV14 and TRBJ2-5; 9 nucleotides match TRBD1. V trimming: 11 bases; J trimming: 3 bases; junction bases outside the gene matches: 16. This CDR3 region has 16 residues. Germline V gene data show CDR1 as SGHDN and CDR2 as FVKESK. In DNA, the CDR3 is TGTGCCGCAACGGGCCCGGGACAGGGTATGGAAGAGACCCAGTACTTC. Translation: CAATGPGQGMEETQYF.

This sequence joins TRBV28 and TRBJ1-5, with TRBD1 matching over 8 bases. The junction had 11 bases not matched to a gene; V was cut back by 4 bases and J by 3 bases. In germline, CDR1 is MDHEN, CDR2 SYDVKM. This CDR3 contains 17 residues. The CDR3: CASSSPATGVDNQPQHF. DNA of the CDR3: TGTGCCAGCAGTTCCCCAGCGACAGGGGTGGACAATCAGCCCCAGCATTTT.

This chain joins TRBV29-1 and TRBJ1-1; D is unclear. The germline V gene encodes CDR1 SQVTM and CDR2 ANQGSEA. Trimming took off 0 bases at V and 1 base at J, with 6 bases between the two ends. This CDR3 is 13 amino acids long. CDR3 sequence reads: CSVEDLRNTEAFF. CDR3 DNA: TGCAGCGTTGAAGACCTCCGGAACACTGAAGCTTTCTTT. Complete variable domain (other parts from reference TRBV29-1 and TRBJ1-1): SAVISQKPSRDICQRGTSLTIQCQVDSQVTMMFWYRQQPGQSLTLIATANQGSEATYESGFVIDKFPISRPNLTFSTLTVSNMSPEDSSIYLCSVEDLRNTEAFFGQGTRLTVV.

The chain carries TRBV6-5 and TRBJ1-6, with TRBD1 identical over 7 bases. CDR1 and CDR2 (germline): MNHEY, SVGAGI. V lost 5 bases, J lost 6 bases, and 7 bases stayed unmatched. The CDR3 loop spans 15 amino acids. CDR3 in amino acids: CASSKLGTANSPLHF. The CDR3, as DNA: TGTGCCAGCAGTAAGCTTGGGACAGCTAATTCACCCCTCCACTTT.

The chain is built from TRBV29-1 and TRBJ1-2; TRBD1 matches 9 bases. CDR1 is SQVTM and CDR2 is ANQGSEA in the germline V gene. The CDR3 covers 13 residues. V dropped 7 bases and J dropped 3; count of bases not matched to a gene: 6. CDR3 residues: CSAKRTGDYGYTF. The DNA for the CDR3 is TGCAGCGCCAAACGGACAGGGGACTATGGCTACACCTTC.

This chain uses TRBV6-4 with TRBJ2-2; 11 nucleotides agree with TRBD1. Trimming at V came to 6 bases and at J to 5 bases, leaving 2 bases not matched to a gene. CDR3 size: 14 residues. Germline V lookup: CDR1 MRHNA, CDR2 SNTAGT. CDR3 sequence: CASRDRGLTGELFF. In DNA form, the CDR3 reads TGTGCCAGCAGGGACAGGGGGCTAACCGGGGAGCTGTTTTTT.

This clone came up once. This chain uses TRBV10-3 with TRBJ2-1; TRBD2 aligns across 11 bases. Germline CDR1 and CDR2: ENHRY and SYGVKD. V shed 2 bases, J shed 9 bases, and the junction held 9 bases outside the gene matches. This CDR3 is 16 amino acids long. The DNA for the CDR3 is TGTGCCATCAGTGAGCGGGTTAGCGGGGGGGTCGGTGAGCAGTTCTTC. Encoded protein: CAISERVSGGVGEQFF.

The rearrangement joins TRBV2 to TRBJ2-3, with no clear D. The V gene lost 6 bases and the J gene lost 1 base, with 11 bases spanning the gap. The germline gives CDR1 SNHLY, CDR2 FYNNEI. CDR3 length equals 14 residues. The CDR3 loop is CASRAATGTDTQYF. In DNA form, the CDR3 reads TGTGCCAGCAGGGCGGCAACGGGCACAGATACGCAGTATTTT.

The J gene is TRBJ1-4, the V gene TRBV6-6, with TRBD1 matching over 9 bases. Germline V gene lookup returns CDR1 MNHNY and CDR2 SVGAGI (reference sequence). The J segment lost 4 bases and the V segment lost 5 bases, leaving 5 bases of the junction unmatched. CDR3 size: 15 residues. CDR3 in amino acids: CASSKQGQGNEKLFF. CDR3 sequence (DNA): TGTGCCAGCAGTAAACAGGGACAGGGTAATGAAAAACTGTTTTTT.

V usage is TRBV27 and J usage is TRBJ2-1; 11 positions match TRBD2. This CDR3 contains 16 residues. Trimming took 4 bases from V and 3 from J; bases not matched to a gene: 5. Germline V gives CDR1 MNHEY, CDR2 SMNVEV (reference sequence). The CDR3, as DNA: TGTGCCAGCAGTTCCGAGGGGACTAGCGGCTACAATGAGCAGTTCTTC. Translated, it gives CASSSEGTSGYNEQFF.

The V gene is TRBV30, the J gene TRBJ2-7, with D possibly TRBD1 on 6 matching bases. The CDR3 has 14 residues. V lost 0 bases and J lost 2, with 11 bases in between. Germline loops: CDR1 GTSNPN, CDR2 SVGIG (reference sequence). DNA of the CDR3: TGTGCCTGGAGTGTGACAGGATCCACCTACGAGCAGTACTTC. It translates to CAWSVTGSTYEQYF.

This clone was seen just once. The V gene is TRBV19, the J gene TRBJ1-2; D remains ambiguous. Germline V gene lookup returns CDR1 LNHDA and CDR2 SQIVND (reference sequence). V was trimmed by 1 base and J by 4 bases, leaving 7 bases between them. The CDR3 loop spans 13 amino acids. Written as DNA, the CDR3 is TGTGCCAGTAGTATAGGCTGGGCCTATGGCTACACCTTC. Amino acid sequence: CASSIGWAYGYTF.

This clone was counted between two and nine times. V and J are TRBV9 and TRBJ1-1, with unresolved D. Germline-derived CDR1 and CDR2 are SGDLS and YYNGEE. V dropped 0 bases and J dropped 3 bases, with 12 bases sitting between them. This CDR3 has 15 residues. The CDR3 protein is CASSVDGVGYTEAFF. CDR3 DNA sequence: TGTGCCAGCAGCGTAGACGGGGTTGGGTACACTGAAGCTTTCTTT.

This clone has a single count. CDR3 amino acids: CASSWGLSNGELFF. CDR3 DNA sequence: TGTGCCAGCAGCTGGGGACTATCTAACGGGGAGCTGTTTTTT. The chain recombines TRBV11-2 with TRBJ2-2; TRBD2 aligns across 7 bases. The CDR3 has 14 residues. The junction had 6 bases not matched to a gene; V was cut back by 4 bases and J by 7 bases. From germline, CDR1 is SGHAT and CDR2 FQNNGV.

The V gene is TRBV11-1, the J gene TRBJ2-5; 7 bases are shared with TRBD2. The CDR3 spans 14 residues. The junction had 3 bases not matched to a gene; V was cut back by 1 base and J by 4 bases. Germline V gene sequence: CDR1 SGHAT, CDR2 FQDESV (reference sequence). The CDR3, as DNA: TGTGCCAGCAGCTTAGGAGCGGGGCGAGAGACCCAGTACTTC. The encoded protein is CASSLGAGRETQYF. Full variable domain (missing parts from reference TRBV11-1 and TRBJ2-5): EAEVAQSPRYKITEKSQAVAFWCDPISGHATLYWYRQILGQGPELLVQFQDESVVDDSQLPKDRFSAERLKGVDSTLKIQPAELGDSAMYLCASSLGAGRETQYFGPGTRLLVL.